The next 14 T cell receptor beta chains were all read from a single sample in a study of regulatory T cells in long-lasting Graves disease. Time point described: persistent/refractory GD, antithyroid drugs over 5 years with positive TRAb. The TCR library was prepared using RNA isolated from PBMCs. iRepertoire HTBI primers and Arm-PCR of CDR3 regions built TCR beta libraries. A single record per CDR3 protein comes from TCRdb applying MiXCR to the multiplex PCR reads. Here the sample spans hundreds of thousands of distinct CDR3 sequences, 30% being singletons. The sample here was peripheral blood mononuclear cells (PBMCs), taken when the disease was refractory, from a patient treated with antithyroid drugs. The source is a female donor with Graves disease.

This clonotype was seen ten or more times. V is TRBV28 and J is TRBJ2-2; the D gene is possibly TRBD2 (6 bases). This CDR3 region has 13 residues. V shed 3 bases and J shed 4 bases, with 6 bases lying between them. Germline-derived CDR1 and CDR2 are MDHEN and SYDVKM. This CDR3 is CASSFGSTGELFF. CDR3 sequence (DNA): TGTGCCAGCAGTTTCGGGAGCACCGGGGAGCTGTTTTTT.

This clonotype was counted a few times. The CDR3 here is CAKVDHYGYTF. CDR3 sequence (DNA): TGTGCCAAAGTGGATCACTATGGCTACACCTTC. This chain links TRBV6-1 with TRBJ1-2; D is undetermined. V lost 10 bases to trimming and J lost 3 bases, with 9 bases between them. Germline CDR1 and CDR2: MNHNS and SASEGT. The CDR3 extends over 11 amino acids.

The V gene is TRBV2, the J gene TRBJ1-2; possible D gene TRBD1, 5 bases. The CDR3 length is 13 residues. The ends were cut back, 6 bases at V and 4 bases at J, with 12 bases in the middle. The germline V gene has CDR1 SNHLY and CDR2 FYNNEI. The CDR3 region is CASRYTGGYGYTF. CDR3 bases: TGTGCCAGCAGATACACAGGAGGCTATGGCTACACCTTC.

The J gene is TRBJ1-3, the V gene TRBV28; D may be TRBD1 (5 bases). From germline, CDR1 is MDHEN and CDR2 SYDVKM. The germline V and J ends were trimmed by 5 bases and 4 bases, with 18 bases remaining between them. This CDR3 has 16 residues. CDR3 in DNA: TGTGCCAGCAGTCCACTGTTTGGGGCGTACGGAAACACCATATATTTT. Amino acids: CASSPLFGAYGNTIYF.

This clonotype has a handful of counts. The gene calls are TRBV7-6 and TRBJ2-7; 7 bases line up with TRBD1. J gave up 6 bases and V 5 bases, and 4 bases lay outside the gene matches. The length of the CDR3 is 12 residues. Germline CDR1 is SGHVS and CDR2 is FNYEAQ. This chain's CDR3 is CASSAYRGEQYF. The CDR3 nucleotides are TGTGCCAGCAGCGCCTACAGGGGCGAGCAGTACTTC. Complete variable domain (other parts from reference TRBV7-6 and TRBJ2-7): GAGVSQSPRYKVTKRGQDVALRCDPISGHVSLYWYRQALGQGPEFLTYFNYEAQQDKSGLPNDRFSAERPEGSISTLTIQRTEQRDSAMYRCASSAYRGEQYFGPGTRLTVT.

This clonotype was seen ten or more times. CDR3 protein: CASSLVNSPLHF. The DNA of the CDR3 is TGTGCCAGCAGCTTAGTGAACTCACCCCTCCACTTT. The chain has TRBV7-6 and TRBJ1-6; no definite D call. Germline assignment: CDR1 SGHVS and CDR2 FNYEAQ. This CDR3 comprises 12 residues. V was cut by 1 base and J by 10 bases, with 5 bases left in between.

V gene TRBV5-1 combines with J gene TRBJ2-2; D might be TRBD1 (6 bases). The CDR3 is 14 amino acids. Germline-derived CDR1 and CDR2 are SGHRS and YFSETQ. V lost 4 bases and J lost 4, with 11 bases in between. CDR3 in amino acids: CASSPQGVTGELFF. The CDR3 nucleotides are TGCGCCAGCAGCCCACAGGGAGTCACCGGGGAGCTGTTTTTT.

The rearrangement joins TRBV7-3 to TRBJ1-4; D remains ambiguous. The CDR3 is 13 amino acids. The germline V and J ends were trimmed by 5 bases and 4 bases, with 8 bases remaining between them. The germline V gene has CDR1 SGHTA and CDR2 FQGTGA. Here the CDR3 reads CASSPRFNEKLFF. CDR3 DNA sequence: TGTGCCAGCAGCCCCCGGTTTAATGAAAAACTGTTTTTT.

This clonotype occurred a few times. The chain uses TRBV20-1 and TRBJ1-5; weak D call: TRBD1 (5 bases). Germline V CDR1 and CDR2: DFQATT, SNEGSKA (reference sequence). Deletions cut 0 bases from V and 7 bases from J, with 16 bases between. This CDR3 comprises 15 residues. The CDR3 here is CSARDRFGGTQPQHF. The CDR3, as DNA: TGCAGTGCTAGAGATCGGTTTGGGGGGACCCAGCCCCAGCATTTT.

This clonotype was found a few times. This chain joins TRBV7-9 and TRBJ1-1; 7 bases align to TRBD1. This CDR3 spans 13 amino acids. Unmatched junction bases numbered 5, after V lost 6 bases and J lost 4 bases. CDR1 is SEHNR and CDR2 is FQNEAQ in the germline V gene (reference sequence). As DNA, the CDR3 is TGTGCCAGCAGGATGCCAGGGGGCACTGAAGCTTTCTTT. Translating it yields CASRMPGGTEAFF.

The chain joins TRBV25-1 to TRBJ2-1; D tentatively reads TRBD1 or TRBD2 (5 bases each). Trimming shortened V by 3 bases and J by 14 bases, and 17 bases separated the two germline ends. From germline, CDR1 is MGHDK and CDR2 SYGVNS. This CDR3 is 13 amino acids long. As DNA, the CDR3 is TGTGCCAGCAGTGATTCGGGGCCATCGGTGGAGTTCTTC. Encoded protein: CASSDSGPSVEFF.

This clonotype was recorded a few times. This rearrangement joins TRBV3-1 to TRBJ1-1; D gene unclear. Trimming took off 4 bases at V and 4 bases at J, with 10 bases between the two ends. CDR1 and CDR2 from the germline V gene are LGHDT and YNNKEL (reference sequence). The CDR3 spans 13 residues. CDR3 sequence: CASSLGRITEAFF. CDR3 bases: TGTGCCAGCAGCCTGGGAAGAATCACTGAAGCTTTCTTT.

CDR3 sequence: CASSPGGEGSNQPQHF. CDR3 DNA sequence: TGTGCCAGCAGCCCCGGCGGGGAGGGGAGCAATCAGCCCCAGCATTTT. The gene calls are TRBV4-2 and TRBJ1-5; a weak D match, TRBD1 (5 bases). Between the trimmed V and J ends, which lost 4 bases and 1 base, there was a span of 14 bases. Germline-derived CDR1 and CDR2 are LGHNA and YNFKEQ. CDR3 length equals 16 residues.

This clonotype was detected many times. The rearrangement uses TRBV11-2 and TRBJ2-5; tentative D call: TRBD2 (5 bases). CDR3 length: 14 residues. Germline-derived CDR1 and CDR2 are SGHAT and FQNNGV. The V gene lost 3 bases and the J gene lost 5 bases, with 13 bases spanning the gap. CDR3 residues: CASSFSRTGETQYF. The CDR3 bases are TGTGCCAGCAGCTTTTCACGAACGGGGGAGACCCAGTACTTC.